The subject of this entry is one T cell receptor (beta chain). The antigen this receptor binds is unknown. No clone much larger than this one lies a single base away; base qualities are absent. The sample comes from a study of blood T cell repertoires in COVID-19 (dated by TCRdb to between 2020 and 2021). In the study overall: The collaborator samples originated in the United States, Italy and Spain and spanned the acute and convalescent phases of COVID-19. The samples were drawn from two sources: the first 160 participants of the ongoing ImmuneRACE study, and 1,000 to 1,500 subjects contributed by 6 global collaborators. The material from the prospective study consisted of cDNA or gDNA derived from T cells, B-cell-depleted T cells, or PBMCs. The repertoires were made available in a free public database intended to serve as a resource for research on the immune response to SARS-CoV-2. Subjects who had been exposed to COVID-19, were actively infected with it, or had recovered from it provided the deeply sampled blood TCRbeta repertoires that made up the dataset. HLA class I and class II types, where available, came from metadata supplied by the sample provider rather than from assay-based typing. Sample metadata almost always included a de-identified subject ID, COVID-19 status, age in years and sex. What the study reported, not specific to this receptor: Clinical and demographic metadata were provided uncurated, with the amount varying by source and participant.

TCRbeta CDR3 regions were amplified from genomic DNA by means of the immunoSEQ Assay, a bias-controlled multiplex PCR. On the study's bioinformatics: The number of nucleated cells in each sample was estimated by amplification of reference gene primers within the assay. To quantify the absolute abundance of each unique TCRbeta CDR3 rearrangement, sequence reads were collapsed and filtered. For each sample, productive Simpson clonality was calculated as the square root of Simpson's diversity index across productive rearrangements. TCRdb carries this immuneACCESS record with in-frame sequences only. Its versions omit some clonotypes, under half of them owing to an unresolved V gene in the studies checked, with the rest unexplained. V and J calls and clone size are given by that table; D and trimming were obtained from the DNA. Present in this sample are 150,000 to 200,000 clones, about 80% of which were seen just once. The ten largest clones capture approximately 1.4% of the sample.

The CDR3 contains 13 residues, cysteine and phenylalanine counted. CDR3 DNA only is kept here, 39 bases in frame from base 1. CDR1 and CDR2 (SNHLY, FYNNEI) derive from the germline V gene. V is cut by 7 bases and J by 5 bases, and the space between the germline ends is 15 bases. Whole blood was collected in K2EDTA tubes by collaborating institutions according to the institutions' own protocols. For TCRbeta analysis, collaborators shipped samples as frozen whole blood, isolated PBMCs, or DNA extracted from either of those sample types. This receptor was identified in a human donor in a cohort sampled during active COVID-19. The V and J genes are TRBV2 and TRBJ2-7; TRBD2 is perhaps the D gene, given 6 matching bases. The sequenced material came from peripheral blood. The CDR3 region has the sequence CASTTWRGNEQYF. In nucleotides, the sequence is TGTGCCAGCACCACTTGGCGGGGCAACGAGCAGTACTTC.